The 18 T cell receptor beta chains below were found in one sample sequenced in a study of blood T cell repertoires in COVID-19. TCRdb keeps only in-frame clones here, not all; method: immunoSEQ multiplex PCR. The sample holds about 160,000 clones, approximately 84% seen once. The specimen was peripheral blood. All receptors derive from a woman in her fifties or sixties with COVID-19, enrolled during active disease.

The CDR3 loop is CASSARRNSGQPQHF. The CDR3 DNA follows: TGTGCCAGCAGTGCGCGACGGAATTCGGGTCAGCCCCAGCATTTT. The chain employs TRBV2 and TRBJ1-5; D remains ambiguous. This CDR3 is 15 amino acids long. The V end lost 4 bases, the J end lost 6 bases, and 16 bases lay between the germline ends. Germline loops: CDR1 SNHLY, CDR2 FYNNEI. Supplemented by reference TRBV2 and TRBJ1-5, the full variable domain reads EPEVTQTPSHQVTQMGQEVILRCVPISNHLYFYWYRQILGQKVEFLVSFYNNEISEKSEIFDDQFSVERPDGSNFTLKIRSTKLEDSAMYFCASSARRNSGQPQHFGDGTRLSIL.

The J gene is TRBJ1-3, the V gene TRBV6-5; unclear D gene. Per germline, CDR1 MNHEY and CDR2 SVGAGI. The CDR3 runs 15 residues. Trimming took off 1 base at V and 0 bases at J, with 7 bases between the two ends. The CDR3 DNA reads TGTGCCAGCAGTTACTTCTTCCCCTCTGGAAACACCATATATTTT. Encoded protein: CASSYFFPSGNTIYF.

V usage is TRBV5-5 and J usage is TRBJ2-2; D is perhaps TRBD1 (6 bases). The CDR3 runs to 15 residues. V lost 2 bases, J lost 2 bases, and 10 bases lay in between. CDR1 is SGHKS and CDR2 is YYEKEE in the germline V gene (reference sequence). The CDR3 spells CASSFGGTNTGELFF. The DNA for the CDR3 is TGTGCCAGCAGCTTTGGGGGCACAAACACCGGGGAGCTGTTTTTT.

The table lists this clone with a few counts. The chain recombines TRBV9 with TRBJ1-1; no firm D call. V was shortened by 0 bases and J by 4 bases, with 7 bases between the two germline ends. CDR1 is SGDLS, CDR2 YYNGEE, per germline. The CDR3 loop spans 13 amino acids. The CDR3 loop is CASSVAAGTEAFF. In DNA form, the CDR3 reads TGTGCCAGCAGCGTAGCGGCGGGCACTGAAGCTTTCTTT.

The gene calls are TRBV6-4 and TRBJ1-2, with 7 nucleotides matching TRBD1. The CDR3 runs to 14 residues. The V gene's germline CDR1 is MRHNA and CDR2 SNTAGT. J was trimmed by 4 bases and V by 6 bases; bases with no gene match: 8. The CDR3 DNA follows: TGTGCCAGCAGACGAAGACAGGGCGGCTATGGCTACACCTTC. Translating it yields CASRRRQGGYGYTF.

This chain uses TRBV6-5 with TRBJ1-1, with TRBD1 identical over 10 bases. The CDR3 consists of 15 residues. Germline loops: CDR1 MNHEY, CDR2 SVGAGI. V shed 5 bases, J shed 5 bases, and the junction held 8 bases outside the gene matches. CDR3 nucleotides: TGTGCCAGCAGTCAGACAGGGGGCGCCGAGACTGAAGCTTTCTTT. Protein: CASSQTGGAETEAFF.

This chain joins TRBV12-5 and TRBJ1-1; a possible D gene is TRBD1 (5 bases). Trimming left V 6 bases short and J 7 bases short, with 15 bases between. Germline assignment: CDR1 LGHNT and CDR2 FRNRAP. CDR3 size: 13 residues. The CDR3 here is CASGPDSLFEAFF. The CDR3 DNA is TGTGCTAGTGGCCCCGACAGCCTATTTGAAGCTTTCTTT.

The chain employs TRBV30 and TRBJ1-2; D remains ambiguous. Trimming removed 1 base at V and 1 base at J, with 7 bases between. Germline V gene lookup returns CDR1 GTSNPN and CDR2 SVGIG (reference sequence). The length of the CDR3 is 13 residues. The CDR3 spells CAWSDGSNYGYTF. Written as DNA, the CDR3 is TGTGCCTGGAGTGATGGCAGTAACTATGGCTACACCTTC.

The chain recombines TRBV7-6 with TRBJ2-1, with D perhaps TRBD2 (6 bases). V lost 5 bases, J lost 9 bases, and 17 bases lay in between. The CDR3 runs to 14 residues. CDR1 is SGHVS, CDR2 FNYEAQ, per germline. The CDR3 bases are TGTGCCAGCAGCCCGTCTGGGGGGATGTTTGAGCAGTTCTTC. This sequence encodes CASSPSGGMFEQFF.

The rearrangement links TRBV7-9 to TRBJ1-1; 11 bases agree with TRBD1. With V trimmed by 3 bases and J by 4 bases, 1 base remained unmatched. CDR3 length equals 14 residues. Germline-derived CDR1 and CDR2 are SEHNR and FQNEAQ (reference sequence). CDR3 in amino acids: CASSFGQGATEAFF. Here the CDR3 DNA reads TGTGCCAGCAGCTTTGGACAGGGGGCCACTGAAGCTTTCTTT.

J is TRBJ2-3 and V is TRBV28; unclear D gene. This CDR3 is built from 14 residues. Germline V gene data show CDR1 as MDHEN and CDR2 as SYDVKM. Deletions cut 5 bases from V and 4 bases from J, with 13 bases between. The CDR3 bases are TGTGCCAGCAGTCCGGCGACACCCCCAGATACGCAGTATTTT. Amino acid sequence: CASSPATPPDTQYF. The whole variable domain, filled in from reference TRBV28 and TRBJ2-3, reads DVKVTQSSRYLVKRTGEKVFLECVQDMDHENMFWYRQDPGLGLRLIYFSYDVKMKEKGDIPEGYSVSREKKERFSLILESASTNQTSMYLCASSPATPPDTQYFGPGTRLTVL.

This sequence joins TRBV13 and TRBJ1-2; D ambiguous. Germline V gives CDR1 PRHDT, CDR2 FYEKMQ (reference sequence). The V gene lost 0 bases and the J gene lost 8 bases, with 10 bases spanning the gap. This CDR3 region has 13 residues. CDR3 DNA: TGTGCCAGCAGCTTAGGGGAGGGCGAGGGCTACACCTTC. As protein: CASSLGEGEGYTF.

This chain uses TRBV30 with TRBJ2-3; TRBD2 agrees at 8 bases. Germline V gene data show CDR1 as GTSNPN and CDR2 as SVGIG (reference sequence). This CDR3 region has 16 residues. V dropped 0 bases and J dropped 3; count of bases not matched to a gene: 8. CDR3 DNA: TGTGCCTGGAGTGTAAGGCTGGCGGGGGGAACAGATACGCAGTATTTT. Translating gives CAWSVRLAGGTDTQYF. The variable domain in full, with the rest retrieved from reference TRBV30 and TRBJ2-3, is SQTIHQWPATLVQPVGSPLSLECTVEGTSNPNLYWYRQAAGRGLQLLFYSVGIGQISSEVPQNLSASRPQDRQFILSSKKLLLSDSGFYLCAWSVRLAGGTDTQYFGPGTRLTVL.

This sequence joins TRBV3-1 (or the pseudogene TRBV3-2) and TRBJ2-5; TRBD2 agrees at 11 bases. V was clipped by 4 bases and J by 5 bases; unmatched bases: 12. Germline V lookup: CDR1 LGHDT, CDR2 YNNKEL (reference sequence). The CDR3 runs to 17 residues. The CDR3 coding sequence is TGTGCCAGCAGCCGATGGGGTAGCGGGGGGGCCTGGGAGACCCAGTACTTC. Translated: CASSRWGSGGAWETQYF.

The chain carries TRBV19 and TRBJ2-1; TRBD2 aligns across 10 bases. CDR1 and CDR2 from the germline V gene are LNHDA and SQIVND (reference sequence). V lost 5 bases to trimming and J lost 5 bases; unmatched junction nucleotides: 12. The CDR3 runs 17 residues. For the CDR3, the DNA is TGTGCCAGTAGTCCGCGTCATCTAGCGGGGGCCCACAATGAGCAGTTCTTC. Translated: CASSPRHLAGAHNEQFF.

The chain recombines TRBV30 with TRBJ2-1; 11 positions agree with TRBD1. The CDR3 covers 15 residues. V gave up 2 bases and J gave up 7 bases; unmatched junction bases: 7. CDR1 is GTSNPN and CDR2 is SVGIG in the germline V gene (reference sequence). This CDR3 reads CAWSTGQGAGNEQFF. The CDR3 region has the DNA TGTGCCTGGAGTACAGGACAGGGGGCTGGAAATGAGCAGTTCTTC.

V is TRBV3-1 (or the pseudogene TRBV3-2) and J is TRBJ1-3; D uncertain. Looked up from germline, CDR1 is LGHDT and CDR2 is YNNKEL (reference sequence). The V gene lost 0 bases and the J gene lost 2 bases, with 5 bases spanning the gap. The CDR3 length is 14 residues. CDR3 sequence: CASSQDYTGNTIYF. CDR3 in DNA: TGTGCCAGCAGCCAAGATTATACTGGAAACACCATATATTTT.

The chain couples TRBV2 to TRBJ1-4; 10 positions match TRBD1. The junction had 1 base not matched to a gene; V was cut back by 7 bases and J by 2 bases. Germline CDR1 and CDR2: SNHLY and FYNNEI. The CDR3 runs 14 residues. For the CDR3, the DNA is TGTGCCAGCATGGACAGGGGGACTAATGAAAAACTGTTTTTT. Protein product: CASMDRGTNEKLFF.